These 15 T cell receptor beta chains originate from one sample sequenced in a study of beta chain features in type 1 diabetes. Whole-study findings and limits: Moderate yet significant TCRB CDR3 shortening was seen in Type 1 diabetes patients in all four CD4+ subsets.

The antigens for these receptors are not known. The entirety of the isolated RNA underwent reverse transcription, so expressed TCRB transcripts were sequenced. TCRdb's table, derived via immunoSEQ multiplex PCR, lists solely in-frame clones and lacks some. The sample contains a few hundred thousand clones, roughly 14% of which appear only once. The sequencing sample was made of naive CD4+ T cells from blood. The origin of the receptors is a woman in her late teens or twenties with type 1 diabetes.

The V call is TRBV6-5, the J call TRBJ2-3, with D unclear. The CDR3 consists of 14 residues. The V end lost 5 bases, the J end lost 4 bases, and 13 bases lay between the germline ends. Germline assignment: CDR1 MNHEY and CDR2 SVGAGI. CDR3 amino acids: CASSALFSADTQYF. CDR3 DNA sequence: TGTGCCAGCAGTGCCCTCTTCAGCGCAGATACGCAGTATTTT.

In this sample, this clone turned up a few times. The chain joins TRBV7-9 to TRBJ2-5; 7 positions match TRBD2. The germline CDR1 and CDR2 sequences are SEHNR and FQNEAQ (reference sequence). The J segment lost 2 bases and the V segment lost 5 bases, leaving 5 bases of the junction unmatched. The CDR3 loop spans 14 amino acids. DNA of the CDR3: TGTGCCAGCAGCCTCAGCGGGGTGCAAGAGACCCAGTACTTC. It encodes CASSLSGVQETQYF. Drawing the rest from reference TRBV7-9 and TRBJ2-5, the complete variable domain is DTGVSQNPRHKITKRGQNVTFRCDPISEHNRLYWYRQTLGQGPEFLTYFQNEAQLEKSRLLSDRFSAERPKGSFSTLEIQRTEQGDSAMYLCASSLSGVQETQYFGPGTRLLVL.

This clone was seen a few times. The chain employs TRBV13 and TRBJ2-5, with D hard to call. Germline assignment: CDR1 PRHDT and CDR2 FYEKMQ (reference sequence). This CDR3 is built from 15 residues. V gave up 0 bases and J gave up 7 bases, with 15 bases separating them. In nucleotides, the CDR3 is TGTGCCAGCAGCTTAGGTGGCTCGCACCCAGGGACCCAGTACTTC. This encodes CASSLGGSHPGTQYF. Full variable domain (remainder filled in from reference TRBV13 and TRBJ2-5): AAGVIQSPRHLIKEKRETATLKCYPIPRHDTVYWYQQGPGQDPQFLISFYEKMQSDKGSIPDRFSAQQFSDYHSELNMSSLELGDSALYFCASSLGGSHPGTQYFGPGTRLLVL.

The chain couples TRBV20-1 to TRBJ2-1; TRBD2 might be the D (5 bases). This CDR3 region has 11 residues. In germline, CDR1 is DFQATT, CDR2 SNEGSKA (reference sequence). Trimming stripped 5 bases from V and 9 bases from J, with 11 bases between. This chain's CDR3 is CSAQGAAEQFF. The CDR3 bases are TGCAGTGCTCAAGGAGCGGCTGAGCAGTTCTTC.

This chain connects TRBV15 to TRBJ2-5, with D perhaps TRBD1 (5 bases). This CDR3 spans 15 amino acids. Germline CDR1 LNHNV, CDR2 YYDKDF (reference sequence). V shed 2 bases and J shed 0 bases, with 10 bases lying between them. CDR3 region: CATSRPRAYQETQYF. In DNA, the CDR3 is TGTGCCACCAGCAGACCCAGGGCCTACCAAGAGACCCAGTACTTC.

This clone came up a few times. CDR3 bases: TGTGCCAGCTCACAGGATGACAGCTCCTACGAGCAGTACTTC. This sequence encodes CASSQDDSSYEQYF. The V gene is TRBV18, the J gene TRBJ2-7; tentatively, D is TRBD1 (5 bases). The V gene's germline CDR1 is KGHSH and CDR2 LQKENI. V was clipped by 4 bases and J by 0 bases, with 10 bases between them. The CDR3 is 14 residues long. The whole variable domain, remainder taken from reference TRBV18 and TRBJ2-7, is NAGVMQNPRHLVRRRGQEARLRCSPMKGHSHVYWYRQLPEEGLKFMVYLQKENIIDESGMPKERFSAEFPKEGPSILRIQQVVRGDSAAYFCASSQDDSSYEQYFGPGTRLTVT.

The sample holds one count of this clone. This chain joins TRBV18 and TRBJ2-2; unclear D gene. Looked up from germline, CDR1 is KGHSH and CDR2 is LQKENI. The length of the CDR3 is 13 residues. Trimming left V 3 bases short and J 4 bases short, with 6 bases between. CDR3 protein: CASSPLSTGELFF. For the CDR3, the DNA is TGTGCCAGCTCACCCTTGTCCACCGGGGAGCTGTTTTTT.

This clone came up a few times. The chain combines TRBV28 with TRBJ1-5; perhaps TRBD1 as D (5 bases). The V gene's germline CDR1 is MDHEN and CDR2 SYDVKM. The CDR3 totals 16 residues. V lost 4 bases to trimming and J lost 6 bases, with 19 bases between them. The CDR3 nucleotides are TGTGCCAGCAGTTCCTACAGGCCGGCCTTGGTTCAGCCCCAGCATTTT. Translation: CASSSYRPALVQPQHF.

The V and J genes are TRBV20-1 and TRBJ2-7; D is uncertain. The CDR3 is 10 residues long. Trimming took 6 bases from V and 5 from J, leaving 8 bases between them. In germline, CDR1 is DFQATT, CDR2 SNEGSKA (reference sequence). This CDR3 reads CSASPDEQYF. The CDR3 region has the DNA TGCAGTGCCTCCCCCGACGAGCAGTACTTC.

For the CDR3, the DNA is TGTGCCAGCAGCGTTGGGACAGGGAAGGAACAGCCCCAGCATTTT. Its translation is CASSVGTGKEQPQHF. This chain links TRBV9 with TRBJ1-5, with TRBD1 identical over 9 bases. The length of the CDR3 is 15 residues. The V segment lost 2 bases and the J segment 7 bases; nucleotides outside the gene matches: 7. CDR1 SGDLS and CDR2 YYNGEE come from the germline V gene. The whole variable domain, filled in from reference TRBV9 and TRBJ1-5, reads DSGVTQTPKHLITATGQRVTLRCSPRSGDLSVYWYQQSLDQGLQFLIQYYNGEERAKGNILERFSAQQFPDLHSELNLSSLELGDSALYFCASSVGTGKEQPQHFGDGTRLSIL.

The chain uses TRBV30 and TRBJ1-1, with D maybe TRBD1 (6 bases). This CDR3 comprises 13 residues. V dropped 5 bases and J dropped 5 bases, with 15 bases sitting between them. CDR1 GTSNPN and CDR2 SVGIG come from the germline V gene (reference sequence). The CDR3 loop reads CAWLAGRGTEAFF. The CDR3 DNA reads as TGTGCCTGGCTTGCCGGGAGGGGGACTGAAGCTTTCTTT.

The chain couples TRBV7-3 to TRBJ2-5; the D gene is possibly TRBD2 (5 bases). Per the germline V gene, CDR1 is SGHTA and CDR2 is FQGTGA. CDR3 size: 11 residues. Trimming removed 4 bases at V and 7 bases at J, with 7 bases between. The CDR3 reads CASSSGGTQYF. The CDR3 nucleotides read TGTGCCAGCAGCTCTGGAGGGACCCAGTACTTC.

The chain couples TRBV2 to TRBJ2-7, with 9 bases fitting TRBD2. Germline V gene sequence: CDR1 SNHLY, CDR2 FYNNEI. This CDR3 comprises 12 residues. With V trimmed by 10 bases and J by 6 bases, 7 bases remained unmatched. The CDR3 bases are TGTGCCACCGCCGGGACTAGCACCGAGCAGTACTTC. Translation gives CATAGTSTEQYF.

This rearrangement joins TRBV9 to TRBJ2-3; 11 bases line up with TRBD2. This CDR3 contains 15 residues. The germline CDR1 and CDR2 sequences are SGDLS and YYNGEE. J was trimmed by 1 base and V by 2 bases; bases with no gene match: 0. The CDR3 region is CASSVSGRGTDTQYF. The CDR3 DNA reads as TGTGCCAGCAGCGTTAGCGGGAGGGGCACAGATACGCAGTATTTT.

This chain joins TRBV4-3 and TRBJ2-3; 9 bases are shared with TRBD1. V lost 3 bases, J lost 2 bases, and 15 bases stayed unmatched. This CDR3 has 19 amino acids. Germline V gives CDR1 LGHNA, CDR2 YSLEER. The CDR3 sequence: CASSHDVYRGLGFTDTQYF. For the CDR3, the DNA is TGCGCCAGCAGCCATGACGTATACAGGGGGCTCGGTTTCACAGATACGCAGTATTTT.